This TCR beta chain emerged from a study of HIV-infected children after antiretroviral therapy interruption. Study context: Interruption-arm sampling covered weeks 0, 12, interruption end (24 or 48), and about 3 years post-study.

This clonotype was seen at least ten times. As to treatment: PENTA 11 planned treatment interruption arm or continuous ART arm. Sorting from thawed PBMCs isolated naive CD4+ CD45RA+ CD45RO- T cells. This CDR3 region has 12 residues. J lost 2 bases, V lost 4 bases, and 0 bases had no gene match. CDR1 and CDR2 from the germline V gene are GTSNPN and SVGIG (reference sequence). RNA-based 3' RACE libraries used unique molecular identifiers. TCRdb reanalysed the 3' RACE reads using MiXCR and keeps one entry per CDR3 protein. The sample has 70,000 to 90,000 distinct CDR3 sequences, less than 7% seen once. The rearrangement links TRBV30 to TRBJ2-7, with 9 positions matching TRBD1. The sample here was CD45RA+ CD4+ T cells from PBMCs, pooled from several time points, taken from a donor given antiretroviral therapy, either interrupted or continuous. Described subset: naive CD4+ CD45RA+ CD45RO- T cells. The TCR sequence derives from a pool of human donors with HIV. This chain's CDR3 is CAWNRGPYEQYF. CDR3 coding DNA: TGTGCCTGGAACAGGGGGCCCTACGAGCAGTACTTC.